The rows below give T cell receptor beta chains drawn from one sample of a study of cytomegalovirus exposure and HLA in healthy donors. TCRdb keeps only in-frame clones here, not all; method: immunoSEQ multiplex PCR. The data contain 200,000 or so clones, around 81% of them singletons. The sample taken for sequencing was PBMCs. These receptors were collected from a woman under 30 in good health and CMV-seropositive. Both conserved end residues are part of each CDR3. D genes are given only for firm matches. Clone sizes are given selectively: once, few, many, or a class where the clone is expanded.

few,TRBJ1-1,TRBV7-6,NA,CASSLAQGYPPGTEAFF,TGTGCCAGCAGCTTAGCCCAGGGTTATCCCCCGGGCACTGAAGCTTTCTTT
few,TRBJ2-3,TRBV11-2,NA,CASKGRGLTDTQYF,TGTGCCAGCAAGGGCAGAGGACTCACAGATACGCAGTATTTT
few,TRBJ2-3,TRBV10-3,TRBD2,CAISESSGAGDTQYF,TGTGCCATCAGTGAGTCGAGCGGGGCGGGAGATACGCAGTATTTT
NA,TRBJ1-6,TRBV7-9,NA,CASSGGGGNSPLHF,TGTGCCAGCAGCGGAGGGGGGGGAAATTCACCCCTCCACTTT
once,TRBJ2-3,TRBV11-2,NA,CASSADSLLSTDTQYF,TGTGCCAGCAGCGCAGACAGTCTCCTAAGCACAGATACGCAGTATTTT
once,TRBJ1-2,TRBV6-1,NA,CASSEGPINYGYTF,TGTGCCAGCAGTGAAGGGCCGATTAACTATGGCTACACCTTC
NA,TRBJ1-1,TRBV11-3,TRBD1,CASSPGQFEAFF,TGTGCCAGCAGCCCGGGACAGTTTGAGGCTTTCTTT
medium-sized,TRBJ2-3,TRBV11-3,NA,CASSSGVTDTQYF,TGTGCCAGCAGCTCCGGGGTGACAGATACGCAGTATTTT
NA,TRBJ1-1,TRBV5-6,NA,CASSWGQQTPEAFF,TGTGCCAGCAGCTGGGGGCAGCAAACTCCTGAAGCTTTCTTT
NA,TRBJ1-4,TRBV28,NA,CASSPLARVSEKLFF,TGTGCCAGCAGTCCTCTTGCCAGGGTTTCTGAAAAACTGTTTTTT
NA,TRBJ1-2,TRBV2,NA,CASSPREGVGYTF,TGTGCCAGCAGTCCACGCGAGGGAGTTGGCTACACCTTC
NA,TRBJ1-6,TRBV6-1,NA,CASIMETVNSPLHF,TGTGCCAGCATTATGGAGACAGTGAATTCACCCCTCCACTTT
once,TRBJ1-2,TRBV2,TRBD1,CATAWTGVDYGYTF,TGTGCGACCGCTTGGACAGGGGTGGACTATGGCTACACCTTC
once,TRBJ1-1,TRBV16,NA,CASSKTPNTEAFF,TGTGCCAGCAGCAAAACACCGAACACTGAAGCTTTCTTT